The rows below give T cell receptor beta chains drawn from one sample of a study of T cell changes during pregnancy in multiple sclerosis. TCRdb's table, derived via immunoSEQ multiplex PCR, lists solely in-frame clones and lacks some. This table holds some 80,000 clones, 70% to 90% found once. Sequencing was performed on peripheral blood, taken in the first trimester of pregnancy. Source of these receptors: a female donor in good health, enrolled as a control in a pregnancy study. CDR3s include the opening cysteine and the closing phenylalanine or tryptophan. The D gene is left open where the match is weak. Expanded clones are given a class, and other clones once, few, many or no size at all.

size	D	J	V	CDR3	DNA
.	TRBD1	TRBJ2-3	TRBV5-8	CASSTRQGVTDTQYF	TGTGCCAGCAGCACCCGACAGGGGGTTACAGATACGCAGTATTTT
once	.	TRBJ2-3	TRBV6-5	CASSYSAGVKDTQYF	TGTGCCAGCAGTTACTCGGCAGGGGTTAAAGATACGCAGTATTTT
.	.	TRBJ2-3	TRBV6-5	CASSTELVLDTQYF	TGTGCCAGCAGTACCGAACTAGTTCTAGATACGCAGTATTTT
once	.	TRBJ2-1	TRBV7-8	CASSLRGAGYNEQFF	TGTGCCAGCAGCCTACGGGGGGCGGGCTACAATGAGCAGTTCTTC
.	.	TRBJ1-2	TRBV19	CASSIRGGFYGYTF	TGTGCCAGTAGCATCCGAGGGGGATTCTATGGCTACACCTTC
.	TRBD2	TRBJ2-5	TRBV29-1	CSVAGTSGGEGKTQYF	TGCAGCGTCGCTGGGACTAGCGGAGGGGAAGGAAAGACCCAGTACTTC
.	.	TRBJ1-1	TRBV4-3	CASSQASDRYTEAFF	TGCGCCAGCAGCCAAGCCTCCGACAGGTACACTGAAGCTTTCTTT
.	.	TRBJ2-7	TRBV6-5	CASSPGTHQTGEQYF	TGTGCCAGCAGTCCCGGGACCCACCAGACAGGCGAGCAGTACTTC
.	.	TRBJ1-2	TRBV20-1	CSARQGGYTF	TGCAGTGCTAGACAGGGTGGCTACACCTTC
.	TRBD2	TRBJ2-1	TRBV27	CASSETSGAYNEQFF	TGTGCCAGCAGTGAGACTAGCGGGGCTTACAATGAGCAGTTCTTC